These T cell receptor beta chains were read from a single sample in a study of blood T cell repertoires in COVID-19. Some clones are missing from TCRdb's copy, which holds only in-frame ones; the method was immunoSEQ multiplex PCR. The repertoire holds some 170,000 clones, approximately 79% seen once, with around 19% in the top ten. The sample consisted of peripheral blood. The receptors originated from a woman older than 75 with acute or convalescent COVID-19. The CDR3 runs from the conserved cysteine through the conserved F or W. The order of the fields is D gene, clone size, J gene, V gene, CDR3 DNA, CDR3 protein. A D gene is named only where the DNA matches it firmly. The size of a clone is reported for some rows only, either as once, few or many, or as a class for expanded clones.

d_call: TRBD2; clone_size: .; j_call: TRBJ2-5; v_call: TRBV5-1; cdr3_nt: TGCGCCAGCAGCAGCGGGACTAGCGGGGGGGCCCCCGAGACCCAGTACTTC; cdr3_aa: CASSSGTSGGAPETQYF
d_call: TRBD1; clone_size: .; j_call: TRBJ2-7; v_call: TRBV9; cdr3_nt: TGTGCCAGCAGCCCCACCGGACAGGCGTCCTACGAGCAGTACTTC; cdr3_aa: CASSPTGQASYEQYF
d_call: TRBD1; clone_size: .; j_call: TRBJ2-7; v_call: TRBV19; cdr3_nt: TGTGCCAGTAGTATAAGTGCCCGGGACAGGGGGTCCTACGAGCAGTACTTC; cdr3_aa: CASSISARDRGSYEQYF
d_call: TRBD1; clone_size: .; j_call: TRBJ1-2; v_call: TRBV5-8; cdr3_nt: TGTGCCAGCAGCCCTGGGCCAGGGGGTGGCTACACCTTC; cdr3_aa: CASSPGPGGGYTF
d_call: TRBD2; clone_size: many; j_call: TRBJ2-1; v_call: TRBV4-1; cdr3_nt: TGCGCCAGCAGCCAAGGCCTAGCGGGGGCCAATGAGCAGTTCTTC; cdr3_aa: CASSQGLAGANEQFF
d_call: .; clone_size: few; j_call: TRBJ1-4; v_call: TRBV6-5; cdr3_nt: TGTGCCAGCAGTTACTCAGGGCAGGGTGGAGAAAAACTGTTTTTT; cdr3_aa: CASSYSGQGGEKLFF
d_call: TRBD1; clone_size: .; j_call: TRBJ2-3; v_call: TRBV5-1; cdr3_nt: TGCGCCAGCAGCCGGACAGGGGGATCAGATACGCAGTATTTT; cdr3_aa: CASSRTGGSDTQYF
d_call: .; clone_size: .; j_call: TRBJ2-5; v_call: TRBV27; cdr3_nt: TGTGCCAGCATCAGGGAGACCCAGTACTTC; cdr3_aa: CASIRETQYF
d_call: TRBD1; clone_size: .; j_call: TRBJ2-7; v_call: TRBV4-2; cdr3_nt: TGTGCCAGCAGCCAAGAGGTGACAGGGGGTTTCGAGCAGTACTTC; cdr3_aa: CASSQEVTGGFEQYF
d_call: .; clone_size: .; j_call: TRBJ2-7; v_call: TRBV6-2/TRBV6-3; cdr3_nt: TGTGCCAGCAGTTACTCCACCTACGAGCAGTACTTC; cdr3_aa: CASSYSTYEQYF
d_call: .; clone_size: .; j_call: TRBJ1-5; v_call: TRBV24-1; cdr3_nt: TGTGCCACCAGTGCCTGGGGGGGACAGCCCCAGCATTTT; cdr3_aa: CATSAWGGQPQHF
d_call: TRBD2; clone_size: .; j_call: TRBJ2-7; v_call: TRBV7-2; cdr3_nt: TGTGCCAGCAGCTTCCGCGGGGGGCTACCCTACGAGCAGTACTTC; cdr3_aa: CASSFRGGLPYEQYF
d_call: .; clone_size: .; j_call: TRBJ1-3; v_call: TRBV7-2; cdr3_nt: TGTGCCAGCAGCTACCACGGACACAACTCTGGAAACACCATATATTTT; cdr3_aa: CASSYHGHNSGNTIYF
d_call: TRBD2; clone_size: .; j_call: TRBJ2-2; v_call: TRBV5-1; cdr3_nt: TGCGCCAGCAGCTTAAACCTAGCGGGGAACACCGGGGAGCTGTTTTTT; cdr3_aa: CASSLNLAGNTGELFF
d_call: .; clone_size: .; j_call: TRBJ1-2; v_call: TRBV6-1; cdr3_nt: TGTGCCAGCAGTGAATATGGCAGTTCCTATGGCTACACCTTC; cdr3_aa: CASSEYGSSYGYTF
d_call: .; clone_size: .; j_call: TRBJ2-7; v_call: TRBV2; cdr3_nt: TGTGCCAGCAGTCGGAGGGGAGACGAGCAGTACTTC; cdr3_aa: CASSRRGDEQYF
d_call: .; clone_size: .; j_call: TRBJ2-3; v_call: TRBV6-2/TRBV6-3; cdr3_nt: TGTGCCAGCAGTTACCCCCGGGGGGCGGGCACAGATACGCAGTATTTT; cdr3_aa: CASSYPRGAGTDTQYF
d_call: TRBD2; clone_size: .; j_call: TRBJ2-3; v_call: TRBV11-1; cdr3_nt: TGTGCCAGCAGCCCAGCGGGAAGCACAGATACGCAGTATTTT; cdr3_aa: CASSPAGSTDTQYF
d_call: TRBD2; clone_size: .; j_call: TRBJ2-1; v_call: TRBV5-4; cdr3_nt: TGTGCCAGCAGCTACGGGACTAGCGGGAGGAATGAGCAGTTCTTC; cdr3_aa: CASSYGTSGRNEQFF
d_call: .; clone_size: .; j_call: TRBJ2-4; v_call: TRBV23-1; cdr3_nt: TGCGCCAGCAGTCAATCTCCGCCCCCACCGGGAGCCAAAAACATTCAGTACTTC; cdr3_aa: CASSQSPPPPGAKNIQYF
d_call: TRBD1; clone_size: .; j_call: TRBJ2-5; v_call: TRBV19; cdr3_nt: TGTGCCAGTAGTACCGGGACAGGAGCGGGAGAGACCCAGTACTTC; cdr3_aa: CASSTGTGAGETQYF
d_call: TRBD1; clone_size: .; j_call: TRBJ2-1; v_call: TRBV18; cdr3_nt: TGTGCCAGCTCCCAAGGGACAGGGGCCTACAATGAGCAGTTCTTC; cdr3_aa: CASSQGTGAYNEQFF
d_call: .; clone_size: .; j_call: TRBJ1-2; v_call: TRBV2; cdr3_nt: TGTGCCAGCAGTGAAGCAGTCCCCCGGTTAGGGGGCTATGGCTACACCTTC; cdr3_aa: CASSEAVPRLGGYGYTF
d_call: .; clone_size: .; j_call: TRBJ2-3; v_call: TRBV10-3; cdr3_nt: TGTGCCATCAGTTGGGAAAAGGGGGGGACGCAGTATTTT; cdr3_aa: CAISWEKGGTQYF
d_call: TRBD2; clone_size: .; j_call: TRBJ2-1; v_call: TRBV19; cdr3_nt: TGTGCCAGTAGCGAACTAGCGGGAGCCACTTACAATGAGCAGTTCTTC; cdr3_aa: CASSELAGATYNEQFF
d_call: .; clone_size: .; j_call: TRBJ2-3; v_call: TRBV29-1; cdr3_nt: TGCAGCGTTGAAGATCGGGAGACATCCTATACGCAGTATTTT; cdr3_aa: CSVEDRETSYTQYF
d_call: .; clone_size: .; j_call: TRBJ2-7; v_call: TRBV9; cdr3_nt: TGTGCCAGCAGCGCTAGTGTCCGGGACTCGGGACCTAACGAGCAGTACTTC; cdr3_aa: CASSASVRDSGPNEQYF
d_call: .; clone_size: .; j_call: TRBJ2-7; v_call: TRBV5-4; cdr3_nt: TGTGCCAGCAGCTTACCGGCCGCGGGCGAGCAGTACTTC; cdr3_aa: CASSLPAAGEQYF
d_call: .; clone_size: .; j_call: TRBJ2-4; v_call: TRBV6-5; cdr3_nt: TGTGCCAGCAGTTACAGGAGCCAGTTGTTCCAGTACTTC; cdr3_aa: CASSYRSQLFQYF
d_call: TRBD2; clone_size: .; j_call: TRBJ2-3; v_call: TRBV27; cdr3_nt: TGTGCCAGCAGGATACTAGCGGGGGGGTCCGCGAAAACGCAGTATTTT; cdr3_aa: CASRILAGGSAKTQYF
d_call: .; clone_size: .; j_call: TRBJ1-4; v_call: TRBV18; cdr3_nt: TGTGCCAGCTCACACACAGCTGCAACTAATGAAAAACTGTTTTTT; cdr3_aa: CASSHTAATNEKLFF
d_call: .; clone_size: .; j_call: TRBJ1-4; v_call: TRBV27; cdr3_nt: TGTGCCAGCAGTTCCCCGGCCAGGAAGGATGAAAAACTGTTTTTT; cdr3_aa: CASSSPARKDEKLFF
d_call: TRBD2; clone_size: once; j_call: TRBJ2-3; v_call: TRBV5-1; cdr3_nt: TGCGCCAGCAGACGGACTAGCGGGCGGACAGATACGCAGTATTTT; cdr3_aa: CASRRTSGRTDTQYF
d_call: .; clone_size: .; j_call: TRBJ2-2; v_call: TRBV3-1/TRBV3-2; cdr3_nt: TGTGCCAGCAGCCGGACAGACAGATCCGGGGAGCTGTTTTTT; cdr3_aa: CASSRTDRSGELFF
d_call: .; clone_size: .; j_call: TRBJ1-6; v_call: TRBV25-1; cdr3_nt: TGTGCCAGCGTTCGGGACTTTAATTCACCCCTCCACTTT; cdr3_aa: CASVRDFNSPLHF
d_call: .; clone_size: .; j_call: TRBJ2-5; v_call: TRBV9; cdr3_nt: TGTGCCAGCAGCGTAGCCCCAGTAGAGACCCAGTACTTC; cdr3_aa: CASSVAPVETQYF
d_call: .; clone_size: .; j_call: TRBJ1-1; v_call: TRBV28; cdr3_nt: TGTGCCAGCAGTTTTGCCAGTCTGACTGAAGCTTTCTTT; cdr3_aa: CASSFASLTEAFF
d_call: .; clone_size: once; j_call: TRBJ2-7; v_call: TRBV10-1; cdr3_nt: TGCGCCAGCAGTGCCCAGCGGACCTACGAGCAGTACTTC; cdr3_aa: CASSAQRTYEQYF
d_call: TRBD2; clone_size: few; j_call: TRBJ2-7; v_call: TRBV6-2/TRBV6-3; cdr3_nt: TGTGCCAGCAGCGCCCTAGGGACTAGCGGGTCCCTGGGGGAGCAGTACTTC; cdr3_aa: CASSALGTSGSLGEQYF
d_call: .; clone_size: many; j_call: TRBJ2-5; v_call: TRBV19; cdr3_nt: TGTGCCAGTAACAGAGGGCCAGGAGAGACCCAGTACTTC; cdr3_aa: CASNRGPGETQYF
d_call: .; clone_size: once; j_call: TRBJ1-2; v_call: TRBV3-1/TRBV3-2; cdr3_nt: TGTGCCAGCAGCCAAGAGGTCCTTTGGTCAGGGGCCGACTATGGCTACACCTTC; cdr3_aa: CASSQEVLWSGADYGYTF
d_call: .; clone_size: .; j_call: TRBJ1-5; v_call: TRBV15; cdr3_nt: TGTGCCACCAGCGAGACAGCACAGACCCTGTTTAGCAATCAGCCCCAGCATTTT; cdr3_aa: CATSETAQTLFSNQPQHF
d_call: .; clone_size: .; j_call: TRBJ1-6; v_call: TRBV19; cdr3_nt: TGTGCCAGTAGTACGCAACAGGGAGACGGTTCACCCCTCCACTTT; cdr3_aa: CASSTQQGDGSPLHF
d_call: .; clone_size: .; j_call: TRBJ1-5; v_call: TRBV28; cdr3_nt: TGTGCCAGCAGTTTAATCTTAGGGAGCGGTCATCAGCCCCAGCATTTT; cdr3_aa: CASSLILGSGHQPQHF
d_call: .; clone_size: .; j_call: TRBJ2-5; v_call: TRBV5-1; cdr3_nt: TGCGCCAGCAGCACCGAAACAGCAACCCAGTACTTC; cdr3_aa: CASSTETATQYF
d_call: .; clone_size: few; j_call: TRBJ2-2; v_call: TRBV18; cdr3_nt: TGTGCCAGCTCACCACAATACTCCGGGGAGCTGTTTTTT; cdr3_aa: CASSPQYSGELFF
d_call: TRBD2; clone_size: .; j_call: TRBJ2-7; v_call: TRBV30; cdr3_nt: TGTGCCTGGAGTTTACGAGGACTAGCGGAATACGAGCAGTACTTC; cdr3_aa: CAWSLRGLAEYEQYF
d_call: TRBD1; clone_size: .; j_call: TRBJ1-2; v_call: TRBV19; cdr3_nt: TGTGCCAGTAGGAGACAGGGGGCGTTCTATGGCTACACCTTC; cdr3_aa: CASRRQGAFYGYTF
d_call: .; clone_size: .; j_call: TRBJ2-3; v_call: TRBV11-3; cdr3_nt: TGTGCCAGCAGCTTTGGCCCGATCACAGATACGCAGTATTTT; cdr3_aa: CASSFGPITDTQYF
d_call: TRBD1; clone_size: once; j_call: TRBJ1-2; v_call: TRBV4-1; cdr3_nt: TGCGCCAGCAGCCTTGGACAGGGTTATGGCTACACCTTC; cdr3_aa: CASSLGQGYGYTF